This TCR beta chain came from a study of T cell repertoires in cytomegalovirus infection. Study as a whole: Evidence of both CMV infection and a matching HLA type came from public TCR beta signatures.

Note on this clonotype: Its antigen is as yet unknown.

TCRdb ran MiXCR on the reads and lists one entry per CDR3 protein. The sample holds tens of thousands of distinct CDR3 sequences, roughly a third seen once. Trimming cost V 0 bases and J 10 bases; bases outside gene matches: 13. This CDR3 comprises 16 residues. The germline gives CDR1 SNHLY, CDR2 FYNNEI. Input material: PBMCs, sequenced either directly or after in vitro stimulation (not recorded which). The rearrangement links TRBV2 to TRBJ2-5; 8 bases map to TRBD2. This receptor was identified in a human donor in good health (CMV status not recorded). Some clones in this sample may be carry-over from other donors' samples. The CDR3 here is CASSEALATSVLNQYF. DNA of the CDR3: TGTGCCAGCAGTGAAGCGCTTGCGACTAGCGTTCTAAACCAGTACTTC. Supplemented by reference TRBV2 and TRBJ2-5, the full variable domain reads EPEVTQTPSHQVTQMGQEVILRCVPISNHLYFYWYRQILGQKVEFLVSFYNNEISEKSEIFDDQFSVERPDGSNFTLKIRSTKLEDSAMYFCASSEALATSVLNQYFGPGTRLLVL.